The next 22 T cell receptor beta chains were all read from a single sample in a study of T cell responses to AZD1222 COVID-19 vaccine. The data were produced by immunoSEQ multiplex PCR, yet TCRdb's version contains in-frame clones alone and is incomplete. The sample carries about 140,000 clones, roughly 92% recorded once. The source was peripheral blood, collected on day 0 of AZD1222 vaccination. The receptors originated from an adult in good health.

V usage is TRBV5-4 and J usage is TRBJ1-1, with D tentatively TRBD1 (5 bases). The CDR3 has 14 residues. Deletions cut 4 bases from V and 0 bases from J, with 10 bases between. Germline-derived CDR1 and CDR2 are SGHNT and YYREEE (reference sequence). The CDR3: CASSRDPMNTEAFF. The CDR3 DNA reads TGTGCCAGCAGCCGGGACCCCATGAACACTGAAGCTTTCTTT.

This clone was picked up one time. The V and J genes are TRBV6-1 and TRBJ1-1; 7 nucleotides align to TRBD1. This CDR3 region has 12 residues. After removal of 2 bases from V and 8 bases from J, the junction contained 2 bases not matched to a gene. Looked up from germline, CDR1 is MNHNS and CDR2 is SASEGT. The CDR3 nucleotides read TGTGCCAGCAGTGAACAGGGGGGGGAAGCTTTCTTT. It translates to CASSEQGGEAFF.

The chain's CDR3 is CASSMPGGTEAFF. CDR3 sequence (DNA): TGTGCCAGTAGTATGCCTGGGGGCACTGAAGCTTTCTTT. This chain connects TRBV19 to TRBJ1-1; TRBD1 might be the D (5 bases). The CDR3 is made up of 13 amino acids. V was cut by 3 bases and J by 4 bases, with 9 bases left in between. Looked up from germline, CDR1 is LNHDA and CDR2 is SQIVND (reference sequence).

The CDR3 DNA reads as TGTGCCACCCGTCAGGGTTTTTCCGGGGAGCTGTTTTTT. This gives the protein CATRQGFSGELFF. The rearrangement joins TRBV24-1 to TRBJ2-2; tentative D call: TRBD1 (5 bases). There are 13 residues in the CDR3. Germline values: CDR1 KGHDR, CDR2 SFDVKD. V was pared by 9 bases and J by 6 bases, with 13 bases between.

The chain employs TRBV6-2 or TRBV6-3 and TRBJ1-5, with D possibly being TRBD1 (5 bases). The CDR3 is made up of 15 amino acids. The germline CDR1 and CDR2 sequences are MNHEY and SVGEGT. The V gene lost 1 base and the J gene lost 4 bases, with 11 bases spanning the gap. The CDR3 here is CASSYYGAPNQPQHF. The DNA for the CDR3 is TGTGCCAGCAGTTACTATGGGGCCCCGAATCAGCCCCAGCATTTT.

The chain is built from TRBV6-5 and TRBJ2-7; TRBD1 agrees at 11 bases. The CDR3 contains 15 residues. V shed 6 bases, J shed 4 bases, and the junction held 8 bases outside the gene matches. CDR1 is MNHEY, CDR2 SVGAGI, per germline. The CDR3 loop reads CASRTIGQGAYEQYF. CDR3 sequence (DNA): TGTGCCAGCAGAACAATCGGACAGGGGGCTTACGAGCAGTACTTC.

Only one count was recorded for this clone. The chain couples TRBV9 to TRBJ2-2; no reliable D call. The CDR3 covers 16 residues. V lost 6 bases to trimming and J lost 4 bases, with 19 bases between them. Germline CDR1 is SGDLS and CDR2 is YYNGEE. CDR3: CASIRESVTSTGELFF. As DNA, the CDR3 is TGTGCCAGCATCCGTGAATCCGTGACCAGCACCGGGGAGCTGTTTTTT.

This chain connects TRBV11-3 to TRBJ2-2; possible D gene TRBD1, 5 bases. In germline, CDR1 is SGHNT, CDR2 YENEEA. Trimming removed 1 base at V and 1 base at J, with 19 bases between. CDR3 length: 19 residues. This chain's CDR3 is CASSLAFPAGSLNTGELFF. DNA of the CDR3: TGTGCCAGCAGCTTAGCTTTTCCCGCAGGGTCATTGAACACCGGGGAGCTGTTTTTT.

The chain employs TRBV11-2 and TRBJ1-2, with 10 bases matching TRBD1. Germline CDR1 and CDR2: SGHAT and FQNNGV. CDR3 length equals 13 residues. J gave up 13 bases and V 1 base, and 6 bases lay outside the gene matches. This CDR3 is CASSLVTGGGGTF. The CDR3 bases are TGTGCCAGCAGCTTAGTGACAGGGGGCGGTGGCACCTTC.

This sequence joins TRBV9 and TRBJ1-2; 9 bases map to TRBD1. Germline loops: CDR1 SGDLS, CDR2 YYNGEE. This CDR3 is built from 17 residues. Trimming cost V 2 bases and J 8 bases; bases outside gene matches: 16. CDR3 DNA: TGTGCCAGCAGCGTCCCGGGACAGGGCTGGGGAAGGGGAGGCTACACCTTC. It is translated as CASSVPGQGWGRGGYTF. The full variable domain, in which reference TRBV9 and TRBJ1-2 provide the parts outside the CDR3, is DSGVTQTPKHLITATGQRVTLRCSPRSGDLSVYWYQQSLDQGLQFLIQYYNGEERAKGNILERFSAQQFPDLHSELNLSSLELGDSALYFCASSVPGQGWGRGGYTFGSGTRLTVV.

The chain links TRBV7-2 to TRBJ2-3; D might be TRBD2 (7 bases). V dropped 4 bases and J dropped 10 bases, with 27 bases sitting between them. The germline V gene has CDR1 SGHTA and CDR2 FQGNSA. CDR3 length equals 17 residues. The CDR3 DNA is TGTGCCAGCAGCTCAAGGGGGAGGAGCGGGGCCGCTCCTGCGCAGTATTTT. Translating gives CASSSRGRSGAAPAQYF.

The V call is TRBV27, the J call TRBJ1-1; 8 nucleotides agree with TRBD1. The CDR3 is 14 amino acids. Trimming at V came to 5 bases and at J to 3 bases, leaving 5 bases not matched to a gene. The V gene's germline CDR1 is MNHEY and CDR2 SMNVEV (reference sequence). DNA of the CDR3: TGTGCCAGCAGTGTGGGACAGGCCCACACTGAAGCTTTCTTT. This encodes CASSVGQAHTEAFF.

The CDR3 here is CASSPQYRVEGEQYF. CDR3 DNA sequence: TGTGCCAGCTCACCACAGTACAGGGTGGAGGGCGAGCAGTACTTC. This chain links TRBV18 with TRBJ2-7; the D gene could be TRBD1 or TRBD2 (6 bases each). The germline gives CDR1 KGHSH, CDR2 LQKENI. Trimming removed 1 base from V and 6 bases from J, with 16 bases in between. This CDR3 spans 15 amino acids.

The chain uses TRBV15 and TRBJ1-6; unclear D gene. Germline lookup yields CDR1 LNHNV and CDR2 YYDKDF (reference sequence). CDR3 size: 12 residues. Trimming left V 0 bases short and J 7 bases short, with 1 base between. Here the CDR3 DNA reads TGTGCCACCAGCAGAGAAAATTCACCCCTCCACTTT. It is translated as CATSRENSPLHF.

This rearrangement joins TRBV4-1 to TRBJ1-4, with D maybe TRBD1 (5 bases). CDR1 is MGHRA and CDR2 is YSYEKL in the germline V gene. The V end was cut by 4 bases, the J end by 7 bases, with 13 bases between. The CDR3 length is 14 residues. The CDR3 sequence: CASSPPQGSEKLFF. CDR3 nucleotide sequence: TGCGCCAGCAGCCCGCCGCAGGGAAGTGAAAAACTGTTTTTT.

V is TRBV6-2 or TRBV6-3 and J is TRBJ1-2; 9 positions agree with TRBD1. Unmatched junction bases numbered 9, after V lost 6 bases and J lost 10 bases. Germline assignment: CDR1 MNHEY and CDR2 SVGEGT. This CDR3 comprises 13 residues. The CDR3 DNA is TGTGCCAGCAGCCTTTGGACAGGGGAGTACTACACCTTC. It translates to CASSLWTGEYYTF.

This clone was observed once. This chain uses TRBV5-1 with TRBJ2-6; possible D gene TRBD1, 6 bases. Germline CDR1 and CDR2: SGHRS and YFSETQ. This CDR3 comprises 17 residues. V dropped 4 bases and J dropped 1 base, with 15 bases sitting between them. DNA for the CDR3: TGCGCCAGCAGCCAAACAGGGCCGGAGTCTGGGGCCAACGTCCTGACTTTC. Encoded protein: CASSQTGPESGANVLTF.

The rearrangement links TRBV18 to TRBJ2-7; maybe TRBD1 (5 bases). Germline CDR1 reads KGHSH; CDR2 reads LQKENI. The CDR3 length is 14 residues. Between the trimmed V and J ends, which lost 6 bases and 4 bases, there was a span of 16 bases. CDR3 residues: CASSSTGPSYEQYF. Written as DNA, the CDR3 is TGTGCCAGCTCCTCAACAGGACCCTCTTACGAGCAGTACTTC.

This clone was picked up a small number of times. The chain is built from TRBV5-1 and TRBJ2-3; D gene unclear. The CDR3 runs to 11 residues. Germline CDR1 SGHRS, CDR2 YFSETQ. Between the trimmed V and J ends, which lost 4 bases and 8 bases, there was a span of 8 bases. As DNA, the CDR3 is TGCGCCAGCAGCCAAACTACTACGCAGTATTTT. Translating it yields CASSQTTTQYF.

The chain employs TRBV7-9 and TRBJ2-7, with 7 bases fitting TRBD1. The V gene's germline CDR1 is SEHNR and CDR2 FQNEAQ (reference sequence). V was clipped by 5 bases and J by 3 bases; unmatched bases: 10. This CDR3 has 15 residues. The CDR3 nucleotides read TGTGCCAGCAGCACCGGGACAGAGAATTTCTACGAGCAGTACTTC. It translates to CASSTGTENFYEQYF.

V and J are TRBV7-2 and TRBJ2-1, with D uncertain. V was pared by 1 base and J by 6 bases, with 7 bases between. CDR1 and CDR2 from the germline V gene are SGHTA and FQGNSA. The length of the CDR3 is 13 residues. CDR3 sequence: CASSLGKANEQFF. CDR3 nucleotides: TGTGCCAGCAGCTTAGGTAAGGCCAATGAGCAGTTCTTC.

The chain uses TRBV27 and TRBJ1-1, with TRBD1 identical over 10 bases. V shed 2 bases, J shed 1 base, and the junction held 4 bases outside the gene matches. Germline V CDR1 and CDR2: MNHEY, SMNVEV (reference sequence). The CDR3 has 16 residues. This CDR3 reads CASSLSGTGANTEAFF. The CDR3 region has the DNA TGTGCCAGCAGTTTAAGTGGGACAGGGGCGAACACTGAAGCTTTCTTT.